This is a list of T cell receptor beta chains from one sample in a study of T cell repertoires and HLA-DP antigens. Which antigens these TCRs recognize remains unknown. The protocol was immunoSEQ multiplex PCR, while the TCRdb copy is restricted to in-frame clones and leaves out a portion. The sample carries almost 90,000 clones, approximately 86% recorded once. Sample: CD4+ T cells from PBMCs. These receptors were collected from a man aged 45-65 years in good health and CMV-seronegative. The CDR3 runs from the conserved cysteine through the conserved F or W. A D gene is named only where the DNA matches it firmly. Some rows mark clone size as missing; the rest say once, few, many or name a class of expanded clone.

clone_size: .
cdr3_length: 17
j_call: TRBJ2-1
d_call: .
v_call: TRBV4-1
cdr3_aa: CASSQLRDMFLRPEQFF
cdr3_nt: TGCGCCAGCAGCCAACTTCGGGACATGTTTTTACGACCGGAGCAGTTCTTC

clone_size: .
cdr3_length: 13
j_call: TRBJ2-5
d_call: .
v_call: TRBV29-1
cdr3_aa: CSVDRQGGMTQYF
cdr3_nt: TGCAGCGTTGACAGACAGGGCGGGATGACCCAGTACTTC

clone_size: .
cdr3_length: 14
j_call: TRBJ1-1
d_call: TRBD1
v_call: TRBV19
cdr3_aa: CASSTDRVNTEAFF
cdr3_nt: TGTGCCAGTAGTACGGACAGGGTGAACACTGAAGCTTTCTTT

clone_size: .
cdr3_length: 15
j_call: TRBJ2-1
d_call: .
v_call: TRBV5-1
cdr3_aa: CASSLSTGSYNEQFF
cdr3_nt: TGCGCCAGCAGCTTGTCGACGGGCTCCTACAATGAGCAGTTCTTC

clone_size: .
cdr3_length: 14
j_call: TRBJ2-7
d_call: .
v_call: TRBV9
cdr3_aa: CASSVGRDSTEQYF
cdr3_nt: TGTGCCAGCAGCGTAGGAAGGGACTCGACCGAGCAGTACTTC

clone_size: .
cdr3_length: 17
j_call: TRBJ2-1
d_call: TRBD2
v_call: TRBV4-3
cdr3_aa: CASSHASSSGRSGEQFF
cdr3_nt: TGCGCCAGCAGCCACGCCTCCTCTAGCGGGAGAAGCGGTGAGCAGTTCTTC

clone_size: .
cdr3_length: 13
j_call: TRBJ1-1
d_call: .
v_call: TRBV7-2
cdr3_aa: CASSKTGNTEAFF
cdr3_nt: TGTGCCAGCAGCAAGACAGGGAACACTGAAGCTTTCTTT

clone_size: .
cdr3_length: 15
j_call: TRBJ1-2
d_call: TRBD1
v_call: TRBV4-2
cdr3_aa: CASSQDSRQGRGYTF
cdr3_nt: TGTGCCAGCAGCCAAGATTCCAGACAGGGGCGCGGCTACACCTTC

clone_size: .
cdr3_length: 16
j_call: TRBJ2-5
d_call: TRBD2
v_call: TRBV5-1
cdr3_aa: CASSLGLAGGPETQYF
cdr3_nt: TGCGCCAGCAGCTTGGGACTAGCGGGGGGGCCAGAGACCCAGTACTTC

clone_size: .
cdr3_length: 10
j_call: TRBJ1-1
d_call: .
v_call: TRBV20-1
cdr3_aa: CSARDTEAFF
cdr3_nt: TGCAGTGCTAGAGATACTGAAGCTTTCTTT

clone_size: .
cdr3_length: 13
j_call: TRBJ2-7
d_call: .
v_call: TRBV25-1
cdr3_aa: CASSNPQELEQYF
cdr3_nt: TGTGCCAGCAGTAACCCTCAGGAGCTCGAGCAGTACTTC

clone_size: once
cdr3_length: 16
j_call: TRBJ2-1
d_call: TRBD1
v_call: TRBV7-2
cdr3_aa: CASSSRRDRGYNEQFF
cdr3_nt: TGTGCCAGCAGCTCTCGGCGGGACAGGGGATACAATGAGCAGTTCTTC

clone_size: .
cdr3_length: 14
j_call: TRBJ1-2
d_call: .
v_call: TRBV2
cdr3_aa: CASSDLRQGHGYTF
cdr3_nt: TGTGCCAGCAGTGACCTTCGGCAGGGACATGGCTACACCTTC

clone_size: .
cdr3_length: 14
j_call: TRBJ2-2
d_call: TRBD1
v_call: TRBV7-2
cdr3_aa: CASSRDRSTGELFF
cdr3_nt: TGTGCCAGCAGCCGGGACAGGAGCACCGGGGAGCTGTTTTTT

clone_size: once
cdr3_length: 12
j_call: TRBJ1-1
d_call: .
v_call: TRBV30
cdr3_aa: CAWSAPNTEAFF
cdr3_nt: TGTGCCTGGAGTGCGCCGAACACTGAAGCTTTCTTT

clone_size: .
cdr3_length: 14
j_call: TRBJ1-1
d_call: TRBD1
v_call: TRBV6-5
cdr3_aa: CASSRQGGLTEAFF
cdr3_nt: TGTGCCAGCAGTCGACAGGGAGGCTTGACTGAAGCTTTCTTT

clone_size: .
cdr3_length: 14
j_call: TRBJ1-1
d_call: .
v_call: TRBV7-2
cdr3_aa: CASSLDQGKAEAFF
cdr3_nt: TGTGCCAGCAGCTTAGATCAGGGGAAGGCTGAAGCTTTCTTT

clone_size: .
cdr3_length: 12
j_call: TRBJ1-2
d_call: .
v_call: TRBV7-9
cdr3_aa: CASSLDAAGYTF
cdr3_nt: TGTGCCAGCAGCTTAGATGCGGCTGGCTACACCTTC

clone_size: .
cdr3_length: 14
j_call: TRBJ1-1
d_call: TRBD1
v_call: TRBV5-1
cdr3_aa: CASTSGGLDTEAFF
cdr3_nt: TGCGCCAGCACGTCAGGGGGCTTGGACACTGAAGCTTTCTTT

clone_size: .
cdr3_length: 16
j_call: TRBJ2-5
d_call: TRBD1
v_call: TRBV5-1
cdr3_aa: CASSLNQGQGVETQYF
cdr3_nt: TGCGCCAGCAGCTTGAATCAGGGCCAGGGGGTAGAGACCCAGTACTTC

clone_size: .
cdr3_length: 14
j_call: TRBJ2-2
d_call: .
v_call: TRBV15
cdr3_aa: CATMLGGGTGELFF
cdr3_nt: TGTGCCACCATGTTGGGGGGCGGGACCGGGGAGCTGTTTTTT

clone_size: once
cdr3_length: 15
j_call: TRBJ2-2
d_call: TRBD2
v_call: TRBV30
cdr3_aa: CAWKLAGAGTGELFF
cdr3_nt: TGTGCCTGGAAACTAGCGGGAGCCGGAACCGGGGAGCTGTTTTTT

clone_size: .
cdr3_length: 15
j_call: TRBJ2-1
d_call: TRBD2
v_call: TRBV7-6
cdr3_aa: CASTSGGGSYNEQFF
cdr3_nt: TGTGCCAGCACGAGCGGGGGTGGGTCCTACAATGAGCAGTTCTTC

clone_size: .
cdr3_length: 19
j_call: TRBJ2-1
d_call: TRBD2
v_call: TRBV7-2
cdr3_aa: CASSLGSGRANPINNEQFF
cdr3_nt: TGTGCCAGCAGCTTAGGGAGCGGGAGGGCCAATCCGATCAACAATGAGCAGTTCTTC

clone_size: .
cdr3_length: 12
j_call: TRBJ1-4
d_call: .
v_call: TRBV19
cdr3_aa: CASSGLNEKLFF
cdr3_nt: TGTGCCAGTAGCGGACTTAATGAAAAACTGTTTTTT

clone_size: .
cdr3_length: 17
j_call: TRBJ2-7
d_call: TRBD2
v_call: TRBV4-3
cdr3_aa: CASSQGQAGGSSYEQYF
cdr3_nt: TGCGCCAGCAGCCAAGGGCAAGCGGGGGGGAGCTCCTACGAGCAGTACTTC

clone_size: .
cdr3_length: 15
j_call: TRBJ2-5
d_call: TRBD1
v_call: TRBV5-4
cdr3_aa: CASSLPGTGKETQYF
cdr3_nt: TGTGCCAGCAGCTTGCCGGGGACAGGGAAAGAGACCCAGTACTTC

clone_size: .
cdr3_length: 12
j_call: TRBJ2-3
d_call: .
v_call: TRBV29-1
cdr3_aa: CSVDRQTDTQYF
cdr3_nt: TGCAGCGTTGACAGACAGACAGATACGCAGTATTTT

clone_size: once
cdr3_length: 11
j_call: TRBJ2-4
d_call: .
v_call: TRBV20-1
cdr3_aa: CSAPRGNIQYF
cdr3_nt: TGCAGTGCTCCTAGGGGGAACATTCAGTACTTC

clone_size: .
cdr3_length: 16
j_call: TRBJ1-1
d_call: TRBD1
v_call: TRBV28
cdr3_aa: CASTQPSGGRGTEAFF
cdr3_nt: TGTGCCAGCACCCAACCTTCAGGGGGAAGGGGCACTGAAGCTTTCTTT

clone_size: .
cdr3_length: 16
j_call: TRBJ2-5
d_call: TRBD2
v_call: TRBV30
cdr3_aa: CAWTYRRSGGSGTQYF
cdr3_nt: TGTGCCTGGACCTATCGCAGGAGCGGGGGGTCGGGGACCCAGTACTTC

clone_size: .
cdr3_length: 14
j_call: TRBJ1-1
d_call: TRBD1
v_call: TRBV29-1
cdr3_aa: CSAQKQGAGTEAFF
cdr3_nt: TGCAGCGCTCAGAAACAGGGGGCGGGGACTGAAGCTTTCTTT

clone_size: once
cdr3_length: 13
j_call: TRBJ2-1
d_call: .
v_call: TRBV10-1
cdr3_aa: CASTSPPHGEQFF
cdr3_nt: TGCGCCAGCACTAGCCCCCCTCACGGTGAGCAGTTCTTC

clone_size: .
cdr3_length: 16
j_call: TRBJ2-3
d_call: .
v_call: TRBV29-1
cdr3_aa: CSVETWRALSTDTQYF
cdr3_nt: TGCAGCGTTGAAACCTGGAGGGCTCTAAGCACAGATACGCAGTATTTT

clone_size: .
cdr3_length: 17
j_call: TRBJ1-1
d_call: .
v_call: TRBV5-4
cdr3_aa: CASSPGSRNKMNTEAFF
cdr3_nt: TGTGCCAGCAGCCCCGGGTCTCGCAATAAGATGAACACTGAAGCTTTCTTT

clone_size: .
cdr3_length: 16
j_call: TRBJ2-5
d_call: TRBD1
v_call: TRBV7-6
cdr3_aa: CASSPSGTGIQETQYF
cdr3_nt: TGTGCCAGCAGCCCCTCCGGGACAGGGATCCAAGAGACCCAGTACTTC

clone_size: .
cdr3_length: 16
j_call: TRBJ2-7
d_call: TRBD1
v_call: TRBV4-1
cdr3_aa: CASSQEEDRGFYEQYF
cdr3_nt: TGCGCCAGCAGCCAAGAAGAGGACAGGGGATTCTACGAGCAGTACTTC

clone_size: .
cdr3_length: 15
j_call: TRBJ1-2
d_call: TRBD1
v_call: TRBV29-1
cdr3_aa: CSVEKGTGGVYGYTF
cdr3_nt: TGCAGCGTTGAAAAAGGAACAGGGGGGGTCTATGGCTACACCTTC

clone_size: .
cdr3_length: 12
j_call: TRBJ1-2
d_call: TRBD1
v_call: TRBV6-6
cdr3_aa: CASRGQAHGYTF
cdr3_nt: TGTGCCAGCAGGGGACAGGCTCATGGCTACACCTTC

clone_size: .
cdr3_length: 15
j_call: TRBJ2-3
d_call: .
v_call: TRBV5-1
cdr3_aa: CASSLVAASTDTQYF
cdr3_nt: TGCGCCAGCAGCTTGGTGGCAGCTAGCACAGATACGCAGTATTTT

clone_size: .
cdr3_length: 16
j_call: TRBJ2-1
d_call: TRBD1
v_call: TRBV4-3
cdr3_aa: CASSQDGTGGYNEQFF
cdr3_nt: TGCGCCAGCAGCCAAGATGGGACAGGGGGCTACAATGAGCAGTTCTTC

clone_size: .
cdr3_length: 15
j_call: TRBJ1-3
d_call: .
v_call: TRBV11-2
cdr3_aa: CASSLGDIPGNTIYF
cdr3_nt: TGTGCCAGCAGCTTAGGGGACATTCCTGGAAACACCATATATTTT

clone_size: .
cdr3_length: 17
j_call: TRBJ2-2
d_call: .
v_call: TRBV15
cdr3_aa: CATSRDRVGSFTGELFF
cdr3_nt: TGTGCCACCAGCAGAGACAGGGTCGGGTCTTTCACCGGGGAGCTGTTTTTT

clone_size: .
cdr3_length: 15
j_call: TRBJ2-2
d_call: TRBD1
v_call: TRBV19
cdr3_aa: CASRIDRGFTGELFF
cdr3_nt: TGTGCCAGTAGGATTGACAGGGGATTCACCGGGGAGCTGTTTTTT

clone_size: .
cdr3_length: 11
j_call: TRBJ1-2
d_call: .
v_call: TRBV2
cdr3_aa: CASRARDGYTF
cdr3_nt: TGTGCCAGCAGGGCCAGAGATGGCTACACCTTC

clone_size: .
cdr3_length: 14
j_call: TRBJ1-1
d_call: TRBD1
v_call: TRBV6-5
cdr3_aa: CASSRGGENTEAFF
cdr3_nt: TGTGCCAGCAGTCGAGGGGGCGAGAACACTGAAGCTTTCTTT

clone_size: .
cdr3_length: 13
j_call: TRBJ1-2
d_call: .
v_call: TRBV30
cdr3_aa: CACSGSANYGYTF
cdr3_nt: TGTGCCTGCTCAGGGTCAGCTAACTATGGCTACACCTTC

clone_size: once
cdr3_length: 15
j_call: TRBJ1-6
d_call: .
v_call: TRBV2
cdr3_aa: CASTPRGSPLSPLHF
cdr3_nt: TGTGCCAGCACCCCAAGGGGCAGTCCCCTCTCACCCCTCCACTTT

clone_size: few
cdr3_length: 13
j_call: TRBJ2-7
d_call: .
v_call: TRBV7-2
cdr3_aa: CASSLGNPVGQYF
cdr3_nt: TGTGCCAGCAGCTTAGGTAACCCAGTCGGGCAGTACTTC

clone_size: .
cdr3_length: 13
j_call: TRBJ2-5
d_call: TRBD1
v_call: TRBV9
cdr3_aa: CASSAGQAETQYF
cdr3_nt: TGTGCCAGCAGCGCGGGACAGGCAGAGACCCAGTACTTC

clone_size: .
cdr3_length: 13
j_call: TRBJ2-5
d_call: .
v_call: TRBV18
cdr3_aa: CASFPGALETQYF
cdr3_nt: TGTGCCAGCTTCCCGGGGGCCTTGGAGACCCAGTACTTC

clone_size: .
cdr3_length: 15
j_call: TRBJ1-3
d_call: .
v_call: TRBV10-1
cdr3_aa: CASSAATDSGNTIYF
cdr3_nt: TGCGCCAGCAGTGCGGCGACGGACTCTGGAAACACCATATATTTT